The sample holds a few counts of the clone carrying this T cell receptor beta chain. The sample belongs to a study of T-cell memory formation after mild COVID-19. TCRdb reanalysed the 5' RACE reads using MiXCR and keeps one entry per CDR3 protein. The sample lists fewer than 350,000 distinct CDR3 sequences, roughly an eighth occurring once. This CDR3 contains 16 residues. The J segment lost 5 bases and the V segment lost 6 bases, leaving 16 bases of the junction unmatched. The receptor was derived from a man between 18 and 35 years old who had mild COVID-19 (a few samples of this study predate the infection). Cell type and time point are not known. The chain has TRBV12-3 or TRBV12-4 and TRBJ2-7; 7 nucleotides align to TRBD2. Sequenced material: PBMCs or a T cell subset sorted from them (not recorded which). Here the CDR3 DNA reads TGTGCCAGCAGCATTCGACGGGGGGTCCCCCCGAACGAGCAGTACTTC. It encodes CASSIRRGVPPNEQYF.